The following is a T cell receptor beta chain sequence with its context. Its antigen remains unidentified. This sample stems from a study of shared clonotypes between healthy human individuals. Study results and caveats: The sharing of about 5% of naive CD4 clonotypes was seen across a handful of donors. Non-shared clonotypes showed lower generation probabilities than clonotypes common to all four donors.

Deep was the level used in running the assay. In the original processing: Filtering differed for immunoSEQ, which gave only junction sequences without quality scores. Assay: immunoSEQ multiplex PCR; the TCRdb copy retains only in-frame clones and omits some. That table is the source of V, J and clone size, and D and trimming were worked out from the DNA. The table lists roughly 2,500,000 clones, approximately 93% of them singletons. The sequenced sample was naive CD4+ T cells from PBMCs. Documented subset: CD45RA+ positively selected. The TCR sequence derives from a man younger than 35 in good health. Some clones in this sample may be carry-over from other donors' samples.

The CDR3 nucleotides read TGTGCCAGCAGGGACAGGGGGCGCCCCACTGAAGCTTTCTTT. This sequence encodes CASRDRGRPTEAFF. This rearrangement joins TRBV6-1 to TRBJ1-1, with 11 positions matching TRBD1. This CDR3 contains 14 residues. Germline CDR1 reads MNHNS; CDR2 reads SASEGT. The V segment lost 6 bases and the J segment 4 bases; nucleotides outside the gene matches: 4.